What follows describes a single T cell receptor (beta chain). CDR3 length: 14 amino acids. The V gene's germline CDR1 is GTSNPN and CDR2 SVGIG (reference sequence). J gave up 2 bases and V 5 bases, and 2 bases lay outside the gene matches. The record originates from a study of blood T cell repertoires in COVID-19. Across the whole study: Acute-phase and convalescent COVID-19 samples originated in the United States, Italy and Spain. Sample material is recorded as cDNA or gDNA derived from T cells, B-cell-depleted T cells, or PBMCs.

Methods used by the authors: Quantification of nucleated cells was approximated via reference gene primer amplification. The data were produced by immunoSEQ multiplex PCR, yet TCRdb's version contains in-frame clones alone and is incomplete. The D gene and trimming were derived from the DNA, and the V and J assignments and clone size from that table. Of about 330,000 clones in the sample, roughly 90% were seen once. Sequenced material: peripheral blood. The rearrangement joins TRBV30 to TRBJ1-3; 11 bases line up with TRBD1. This clonotype was obtained from a woman between 50 and 59 years old with active or convalescent COVID-19. CDR3 nucleotide sequence: TGTGCCTGGGGGGACAGGGGGGCTGGAAACACCATATATTTT. Its translation: CAWGDRGAGNTIYF. Filled out from reference TRBV30 and TRBJ1-3, the complete variable domain reads SQTIHQWPATLVQPVGSPLSLECTVEGTSNPNLYWYRQAAGRGLQLLFYSVGIGQISSEVPQNLSASRPQDRQFILSSKKLLLSDSGFYLCAWGDRGAGNTIYFGEGSWLTVV.